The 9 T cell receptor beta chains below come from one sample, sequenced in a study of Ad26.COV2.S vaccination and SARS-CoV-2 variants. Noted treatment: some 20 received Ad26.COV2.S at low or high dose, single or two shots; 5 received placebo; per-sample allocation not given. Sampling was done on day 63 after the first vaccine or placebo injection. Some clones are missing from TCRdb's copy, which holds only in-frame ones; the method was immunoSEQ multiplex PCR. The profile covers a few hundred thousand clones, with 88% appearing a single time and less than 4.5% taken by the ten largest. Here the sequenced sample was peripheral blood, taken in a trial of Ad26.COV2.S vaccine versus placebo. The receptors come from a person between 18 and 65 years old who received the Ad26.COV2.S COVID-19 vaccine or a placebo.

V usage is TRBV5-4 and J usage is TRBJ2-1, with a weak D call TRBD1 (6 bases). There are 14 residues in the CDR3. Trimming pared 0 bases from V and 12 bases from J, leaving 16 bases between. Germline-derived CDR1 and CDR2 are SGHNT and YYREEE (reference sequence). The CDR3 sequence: CASSLAGVNEGQFF. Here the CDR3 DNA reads TGTGCCAGCAGCTTGGCAGGGGTAAATGAAGGGCAGTTCTTC.

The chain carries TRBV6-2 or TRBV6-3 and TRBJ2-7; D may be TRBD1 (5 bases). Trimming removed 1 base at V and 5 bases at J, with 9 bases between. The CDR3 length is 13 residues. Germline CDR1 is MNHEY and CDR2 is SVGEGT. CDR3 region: CASSYLQVNEQYF. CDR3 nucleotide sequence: TGTGCCAGCAGTTACTTACAGGTTAACGAGCAGTACTTC.

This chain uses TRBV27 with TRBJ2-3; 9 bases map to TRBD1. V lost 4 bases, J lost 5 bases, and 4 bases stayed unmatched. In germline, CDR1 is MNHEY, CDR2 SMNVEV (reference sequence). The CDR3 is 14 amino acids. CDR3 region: CASSWGTGQDTQYF. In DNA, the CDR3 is TGTGCCAGCAGTTGGGGGACAGGGCAAGATACGCAGTATTTT.

The CDR3 sequence is CASSLDQGPKYF. In DNA, the CDR3 is TGCGCCAGCAGCTTGGATCAGGGGCCGAAGTACTTC. The genes are TRBV5-1 and TRBJ2-7; possible D gene TRBD1, 6 bases. CDR1 and CDR2 (germline): SGHRS, YFSETQ. V was pared by 0 bases and J by 11 bases, with 12 bases between. The CDR3 contains 12 residues.

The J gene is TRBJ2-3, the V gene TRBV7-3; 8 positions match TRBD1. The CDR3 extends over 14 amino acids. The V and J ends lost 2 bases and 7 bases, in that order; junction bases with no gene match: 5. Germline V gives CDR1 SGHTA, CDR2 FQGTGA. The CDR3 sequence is CASSLYQGANTQYF. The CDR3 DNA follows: TGTGCCAGCAGCTTATATCAGGGGGCAAATACGCAGTATTTT. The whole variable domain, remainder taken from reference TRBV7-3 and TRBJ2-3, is GAGVSQTPSNKVTEKGKYVELRCDPISGHTALYWYRQSLGQGPEFLIYFQGTGAADDSGLPNDRFFAVRPEGSVSTLKIQRTERGDSAVYLCASSLYQGANTQYFGPGTRLTVL.

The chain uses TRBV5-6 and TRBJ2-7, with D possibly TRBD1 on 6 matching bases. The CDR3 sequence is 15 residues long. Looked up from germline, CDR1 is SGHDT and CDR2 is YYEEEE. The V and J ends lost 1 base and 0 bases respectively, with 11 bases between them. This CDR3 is CASSLLQGNSYEQYF. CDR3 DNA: TGTGCCAGCAGCTTGTTACAGGGCAACTCCTACGAGCAGTACTTC.

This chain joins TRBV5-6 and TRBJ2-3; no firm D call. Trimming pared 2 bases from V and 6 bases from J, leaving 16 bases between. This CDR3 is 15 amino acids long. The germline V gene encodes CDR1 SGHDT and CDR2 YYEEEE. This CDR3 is CASSFTGHSHDTQYF. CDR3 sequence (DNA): TGTGCCAGCAGCTTCACGGGCCATTCCCATGATACGCAGTATTTT.

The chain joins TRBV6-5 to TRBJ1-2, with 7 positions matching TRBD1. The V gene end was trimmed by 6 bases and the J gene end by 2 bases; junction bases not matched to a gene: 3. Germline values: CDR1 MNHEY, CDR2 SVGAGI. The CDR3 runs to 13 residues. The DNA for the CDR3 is TGTGCCAGCAGAAACAGGGGAAACTATGGCTACACCTTC. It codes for CASRNRGNYGYTF.

Written as DNA, the CDR3 is TGTGCCAGCAGCTTGTACCTCACGGCCTCTGGAAACACCATATATTTT. Translated: CASSLYLTASGNTIYF. V and J are TRBV5-6 and TRBJ1-3; D gene unclear. The CDR3 loop spans 16 amino acids. Germline assignment: CDR1 SGHDT and CDR2 YYEEEE. The V gene lost 1 base and the J gene lost 0 bases, with 11 bases spanning the gap. Using reference TRBV5-6 and TRBJ1-3 for the parts outside the CDR3, the full variable domain is DAGVTQSPTHLIKTRGQQVTLRCSPKSGHDTVSWYQQALGQGPQFIFQYYEEEERQRGNFPDRFSGHQFPNYSSELNVNALLLGDSALYLCASSLYLTASGNTIYFGEGSWLTVV.